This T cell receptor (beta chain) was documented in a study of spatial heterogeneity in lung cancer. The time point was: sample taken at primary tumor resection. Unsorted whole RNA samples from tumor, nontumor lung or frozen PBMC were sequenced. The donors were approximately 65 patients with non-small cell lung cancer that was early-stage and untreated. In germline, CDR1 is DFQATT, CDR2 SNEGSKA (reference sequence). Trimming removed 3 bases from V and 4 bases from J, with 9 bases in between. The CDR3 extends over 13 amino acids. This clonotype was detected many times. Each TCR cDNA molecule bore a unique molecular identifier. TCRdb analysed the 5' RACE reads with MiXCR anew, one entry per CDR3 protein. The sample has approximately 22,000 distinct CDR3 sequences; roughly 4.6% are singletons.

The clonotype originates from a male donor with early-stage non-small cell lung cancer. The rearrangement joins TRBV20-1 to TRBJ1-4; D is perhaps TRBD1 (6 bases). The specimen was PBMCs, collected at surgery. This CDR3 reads CSASQDSNEKLFF. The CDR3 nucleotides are TGCAGTGCTAGTCAGGACAGTAATGAAAAACTGTTTTTT.